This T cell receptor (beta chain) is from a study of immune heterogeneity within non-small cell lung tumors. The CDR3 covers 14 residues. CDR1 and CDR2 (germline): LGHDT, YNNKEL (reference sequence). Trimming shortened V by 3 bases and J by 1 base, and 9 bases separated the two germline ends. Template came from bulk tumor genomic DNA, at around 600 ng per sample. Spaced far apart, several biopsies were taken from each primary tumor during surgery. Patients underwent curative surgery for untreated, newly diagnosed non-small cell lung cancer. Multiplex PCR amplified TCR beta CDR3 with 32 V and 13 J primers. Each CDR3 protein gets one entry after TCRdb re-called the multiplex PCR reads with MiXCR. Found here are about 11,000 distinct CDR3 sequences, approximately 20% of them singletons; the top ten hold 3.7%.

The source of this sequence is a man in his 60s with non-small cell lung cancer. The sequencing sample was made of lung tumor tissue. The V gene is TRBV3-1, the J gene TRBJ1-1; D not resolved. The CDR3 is CASSQRAANTEAFF. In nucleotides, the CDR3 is TGTGCCAGCAGCCAGCGGGCCGCGAACACTGAAGCTTTCTTT.